This T cell receptor (beta chain) stems from a study of shared clonotypes between healthy human individuals. Whole-study results and caveats: Blood was the sole source, and tissue repertoires probably differ. It was the few donors that limited the genetic and exposure-history diversity represented. Larger richness was generally estimated for naive than memory subsets.

Notes on this clone: Its antigen is as yet unknown.

Trimming took off 5 bases at V and 4 bases at J, with 14 bases between the two ends. The germline V gene has CDR1 SNHLY and CDR2 FYNNEI. The CDR3 is made up of 15 amino acids. The table came from immunoSEQ multiplex PCR; TCRdb's copy has only in-frame clones and leaves some out. The table shows over a million clones, with nearly 99% occurring only once. A split of CD4+ cells into CD45RA+ naive and CD45RA-negative memory subsets was performed. The source is a man aged 30 to 39 in good health. V is TRBV2 and J is TRBJ2-2, with TRBD1 as a possible D gene (5 bases). Source material: naive CD4+ T cells sorted from blood. The subset denotes: CD45RA+ positively selected. CDR3: CASSPRVSSTGELFF. DNA of the CDR3: TGTGCCAGCAGTCCCAGGGTGTCGAGCACCGGGGAGCTGTTTTTT. Using reference TRBV2 and TRBJ2-2 for the parts outside the CDR3, the full variable domain is EPEVTQTPSHQVTQMGQEVILRCVPISNHLYFYWYRQILGQKVEFLVSFYNNEISEKSEIFDDQFSVERPDGSNFTLKIRSTKLEDSAMYFCASSPRVSSTGELFFGEGSRLTVL.